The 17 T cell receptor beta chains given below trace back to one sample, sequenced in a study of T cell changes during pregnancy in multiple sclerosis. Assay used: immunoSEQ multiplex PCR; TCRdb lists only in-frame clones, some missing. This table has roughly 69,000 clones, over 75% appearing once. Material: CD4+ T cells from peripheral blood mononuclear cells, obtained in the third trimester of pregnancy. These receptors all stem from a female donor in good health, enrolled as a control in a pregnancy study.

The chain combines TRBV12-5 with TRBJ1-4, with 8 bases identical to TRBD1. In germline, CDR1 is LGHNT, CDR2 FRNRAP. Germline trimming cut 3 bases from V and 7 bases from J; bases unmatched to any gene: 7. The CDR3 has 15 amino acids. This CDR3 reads CASGFRTGRSEKLFF. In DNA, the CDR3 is TGTGCTAGTGGTTTCCGGACAGGGAGGTCTGAAAAACTGTTTTTT.

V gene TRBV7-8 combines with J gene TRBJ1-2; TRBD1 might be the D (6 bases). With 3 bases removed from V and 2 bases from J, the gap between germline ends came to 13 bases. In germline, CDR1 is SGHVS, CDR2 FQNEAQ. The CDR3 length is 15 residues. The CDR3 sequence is CASSFLGQPNYGYTF. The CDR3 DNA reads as TGTGCCAGCAGCTTTTTAGGACAGCCCAACTATGGCTACACCTTC.

CDR3 in amino acids: CASSQGQGANEKLFF. CDR3 DNA: TGCGCCAGCAGCCAGGGACAGGGCGCTAATGAAAAACTGTTTTTT. The chain carries TRBV4-3 and TRBJ1-4; 9 bases are shared with TRBD1. With V trimmed by 3 bases and J by 3 bases, 2 bases remained unmatched. This CDR3 has 15 amino acids. CDR1 LGHNA and CDR2 YSLEER come from the germline V gene.

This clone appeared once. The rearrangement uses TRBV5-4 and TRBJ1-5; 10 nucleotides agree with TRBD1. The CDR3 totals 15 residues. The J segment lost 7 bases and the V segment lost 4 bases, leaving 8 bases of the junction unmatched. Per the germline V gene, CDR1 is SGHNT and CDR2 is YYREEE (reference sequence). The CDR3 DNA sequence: TGTGCCAGCAGCCTTGACAGGGGGCGCGACCAGCCCCAGCATTTT. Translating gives CASSLDRGRDQPQHF.

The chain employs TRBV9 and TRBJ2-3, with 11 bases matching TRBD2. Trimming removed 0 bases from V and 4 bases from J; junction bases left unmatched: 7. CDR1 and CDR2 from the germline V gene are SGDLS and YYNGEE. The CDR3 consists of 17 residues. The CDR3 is CASSVDPIAGGPDTQYF. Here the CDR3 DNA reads TGTGCCAGCAGCGTAGACCCCATAGCGGGGGGGCCAGATACGCAGTATTTT.

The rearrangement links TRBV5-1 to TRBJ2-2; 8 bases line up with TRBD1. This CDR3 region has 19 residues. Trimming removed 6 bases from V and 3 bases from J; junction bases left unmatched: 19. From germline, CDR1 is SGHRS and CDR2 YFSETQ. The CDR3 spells CASMLGASGGSSYTGELFF. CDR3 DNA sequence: TGCGCCAGCATGCTGGGGGCTTCAGGGGGCTCCAGCTACACCGGGGAGCTGTTTTTT. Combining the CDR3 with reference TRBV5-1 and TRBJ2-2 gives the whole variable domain KAGVTQTPRYLIKTRGQQVTLSCSPISGHRSVSWYQQTPGQGLQFLFEYFSETQRNKGNFPGRFSGRQFSNSRSEMNVSTLELGDSALYLCASMLGASGGSSYTGELFFGEGSRLTVL.

CDR3 loop: CASSDNSNQPQHF. The DNA for the CDR3 is TGTGCCAGCAGTGATAATAGCAATCAGCCCCAGCATTTT. This sequence joins TRBV6-1 and TRBJ1-5; no firm D call. Deletions cut 3 bases from V and 0 bases from J, with 3 bases between. The V gene's germline CDR1 is MNHNS and CDR2 SASEGT. CDR3 length: 13 amino acids.

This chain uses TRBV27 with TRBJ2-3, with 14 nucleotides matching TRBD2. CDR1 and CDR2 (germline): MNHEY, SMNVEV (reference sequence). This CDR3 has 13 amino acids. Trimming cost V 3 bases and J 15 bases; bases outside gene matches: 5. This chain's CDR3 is CASSFRTSGGYYF. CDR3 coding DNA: TGTGCCAGCAGTTTCCGGACTAGCGGGGGGTACTATTTT.

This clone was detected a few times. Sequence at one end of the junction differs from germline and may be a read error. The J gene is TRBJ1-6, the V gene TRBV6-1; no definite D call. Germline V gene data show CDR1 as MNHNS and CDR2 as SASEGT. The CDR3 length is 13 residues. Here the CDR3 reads CASREGSDSPLHF. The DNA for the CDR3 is TGTGCCAGCAGAGAAGGGAGTGATTCACCCCTCCACTTT.

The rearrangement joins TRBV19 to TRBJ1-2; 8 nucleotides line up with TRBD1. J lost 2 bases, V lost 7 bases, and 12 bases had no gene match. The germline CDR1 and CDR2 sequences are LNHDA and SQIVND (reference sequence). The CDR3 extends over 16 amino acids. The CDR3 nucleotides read TGTGCCAGTACTAAGACAGGGGTCGAACCCAACTATGGCTACACCTTC. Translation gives CASTKTGVEPNYGYTF.

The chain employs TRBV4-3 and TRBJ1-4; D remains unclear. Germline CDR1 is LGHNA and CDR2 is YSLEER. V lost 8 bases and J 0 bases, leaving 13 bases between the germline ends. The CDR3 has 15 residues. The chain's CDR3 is CASRASVPTNEKLFF. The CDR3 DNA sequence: TGCGCCAGCCGTGCTAGCGTTCCAACTAATGAAAAACTGTTTTTT.

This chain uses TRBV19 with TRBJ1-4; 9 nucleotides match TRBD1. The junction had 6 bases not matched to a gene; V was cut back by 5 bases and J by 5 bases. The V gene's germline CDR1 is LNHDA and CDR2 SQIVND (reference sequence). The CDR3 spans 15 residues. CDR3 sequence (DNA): TGTGCCAGTAGTCGAACCGGGACAGGGAATGAAAAACTGTTTTTT. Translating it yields CASSRTGTGNEKLFF.

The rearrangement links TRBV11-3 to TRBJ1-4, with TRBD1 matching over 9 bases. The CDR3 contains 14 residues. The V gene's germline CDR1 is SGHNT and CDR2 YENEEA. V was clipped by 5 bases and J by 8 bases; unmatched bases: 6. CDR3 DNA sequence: TGTGCCAGCAGCCAGGGACAGGGAGGAGAAAAACTGTTTTTT. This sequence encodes CASSQGQGGEKLFF.

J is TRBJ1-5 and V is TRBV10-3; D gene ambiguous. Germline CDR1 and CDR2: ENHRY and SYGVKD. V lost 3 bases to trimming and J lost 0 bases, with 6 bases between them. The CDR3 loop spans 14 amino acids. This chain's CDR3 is CAISDSRSNQPQHF. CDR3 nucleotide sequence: TGTGCCATCAGTGACTCTCGTAGCAATCAGCCCCAGCATTTT.

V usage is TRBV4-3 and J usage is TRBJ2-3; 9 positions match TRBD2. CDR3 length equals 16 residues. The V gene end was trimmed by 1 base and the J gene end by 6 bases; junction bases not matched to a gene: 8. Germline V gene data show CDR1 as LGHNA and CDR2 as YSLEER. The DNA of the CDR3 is TGCGCCAGCAGCCAAGGGGGCGGGGGGGCCCCTGATACGCAGTATTTT. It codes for CASSQGGGGAPDTQYF.

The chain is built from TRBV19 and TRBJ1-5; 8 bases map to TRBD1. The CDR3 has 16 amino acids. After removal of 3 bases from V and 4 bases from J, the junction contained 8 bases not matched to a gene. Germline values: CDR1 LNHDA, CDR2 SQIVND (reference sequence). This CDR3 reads CASSMGDRSYNQPQHF. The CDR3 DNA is TGTGCCAGTAGTATGGGGGACAGGTCCTATAATCAGCCCCAGCATTTT.

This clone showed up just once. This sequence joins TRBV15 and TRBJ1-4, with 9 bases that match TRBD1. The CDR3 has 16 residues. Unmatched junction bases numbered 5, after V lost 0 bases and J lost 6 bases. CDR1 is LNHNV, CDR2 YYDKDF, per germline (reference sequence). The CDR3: CATSRDLGQGHEKLFF. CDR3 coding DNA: TGTGCCACCAGCAGAGATCTGGGACAGGGCCATGAAAAACTGTTTTTT.